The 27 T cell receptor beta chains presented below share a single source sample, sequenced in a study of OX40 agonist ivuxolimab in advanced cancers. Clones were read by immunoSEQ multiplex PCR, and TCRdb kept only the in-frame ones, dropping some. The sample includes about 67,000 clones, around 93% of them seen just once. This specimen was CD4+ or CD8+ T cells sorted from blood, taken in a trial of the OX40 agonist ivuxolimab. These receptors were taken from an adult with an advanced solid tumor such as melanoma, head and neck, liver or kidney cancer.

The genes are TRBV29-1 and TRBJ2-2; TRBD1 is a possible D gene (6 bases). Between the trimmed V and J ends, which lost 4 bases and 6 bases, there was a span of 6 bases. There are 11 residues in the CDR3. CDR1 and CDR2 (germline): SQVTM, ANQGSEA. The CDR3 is CSVAGAGELFF. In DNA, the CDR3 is TGCAGCGTTGCAGGGGCCGGGGAGCTGTTTTTT.

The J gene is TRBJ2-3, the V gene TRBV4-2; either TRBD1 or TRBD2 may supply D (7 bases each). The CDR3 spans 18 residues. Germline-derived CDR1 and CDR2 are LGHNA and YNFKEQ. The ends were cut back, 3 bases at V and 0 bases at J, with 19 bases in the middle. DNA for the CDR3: TGTGCCAGCAGCCATGAGGGAAGCGGGGACAGTAGCACAGATACGCAGTATTTT. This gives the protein CASSHEGSGDSSTDTQYF.

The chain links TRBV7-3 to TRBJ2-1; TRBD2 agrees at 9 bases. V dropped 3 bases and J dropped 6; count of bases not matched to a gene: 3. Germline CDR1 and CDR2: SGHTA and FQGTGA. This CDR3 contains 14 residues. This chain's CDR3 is CASSLTSGFNEQFF. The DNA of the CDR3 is TGTGCCAGCAGCTTGACTAGCGGATTCAATGAGCAGTTCTTC.

The CDR3 protein is CSAAGTGPAEQYF. For the CDR3, the DNA is TGCAGCGCCGCCGGGACAGGGCCCGCCGAGCAGTACTTC. The rearrangement uses TRBV29-1 and TRBJ2-7; 9 bases are shared with TRBD1. The trim removed 7 bases at V and 6 bases at J, leaving 10 bases unmatched. The CDR3 is 13 residues long. The germline gives CDR1 SQVTM, CDR2 ANQGSEA.

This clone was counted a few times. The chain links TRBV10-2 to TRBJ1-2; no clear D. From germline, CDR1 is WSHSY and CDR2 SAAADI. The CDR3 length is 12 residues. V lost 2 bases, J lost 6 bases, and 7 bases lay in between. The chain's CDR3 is CASSERLDGYTF. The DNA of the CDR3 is TGCGCCAGCAGTGAGAGGTTAGATGGCTACACCTTC.

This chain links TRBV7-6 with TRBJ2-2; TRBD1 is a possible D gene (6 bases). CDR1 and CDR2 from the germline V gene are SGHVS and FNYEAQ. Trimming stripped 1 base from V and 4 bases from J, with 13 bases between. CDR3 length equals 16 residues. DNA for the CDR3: TGTGCCAGCAGCTTAGAAGGGGGTAAATTCACCGGGGAGCTGTTTTTT. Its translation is CASSLEGGKFTGELFF.

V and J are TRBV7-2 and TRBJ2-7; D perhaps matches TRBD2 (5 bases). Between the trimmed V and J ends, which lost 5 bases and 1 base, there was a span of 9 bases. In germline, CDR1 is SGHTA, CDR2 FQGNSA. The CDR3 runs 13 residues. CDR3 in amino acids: CASSRTSSYEQYF. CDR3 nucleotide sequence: TGTGCCAGCAGCCGGACTTCATCCTACGAGCAGTACTTC.

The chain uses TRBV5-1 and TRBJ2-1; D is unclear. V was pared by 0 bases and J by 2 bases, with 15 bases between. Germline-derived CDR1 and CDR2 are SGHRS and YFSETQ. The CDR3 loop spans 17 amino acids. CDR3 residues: CASSLVSDQYPYNEQFF. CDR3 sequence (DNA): TGCGCCAGCAGCTTGGTCTCAGACCAATACCCCTACAATGAGCAGTTCTTC.

The CDR3 nucleotides read TGTGCCAGCAGCTTAGACTCCTGGAACAATGAGCAGTTCTTC. This gives the protein CASSLDSWNNEQFF. The V and J genes are TRBV7-2 and TRBJ2-1; D is uncertain. CDR1 is SGHTA and CDR2 is FQGNSA in the germline V gene. This CDR3 spans 14 amino acids. V lost 1 base, J lost 5 bases, and 9 bases lay in between.

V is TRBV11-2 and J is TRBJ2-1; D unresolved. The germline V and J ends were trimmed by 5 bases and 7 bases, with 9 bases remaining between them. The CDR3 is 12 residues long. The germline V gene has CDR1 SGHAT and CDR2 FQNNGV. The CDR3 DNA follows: TGTGCCAGCAGCCCACAGAGGAATGAGCAGTTCTTC. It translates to CASSPQRNEQFF.

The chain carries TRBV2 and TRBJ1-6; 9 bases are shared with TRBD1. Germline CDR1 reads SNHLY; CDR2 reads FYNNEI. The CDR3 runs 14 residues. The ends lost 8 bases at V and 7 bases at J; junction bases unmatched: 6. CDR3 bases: TGTGCCAGCGACCTCGGACAGGGGAATTCACCCCTCCACTTT. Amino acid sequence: CASDLGQGNSPLHF.

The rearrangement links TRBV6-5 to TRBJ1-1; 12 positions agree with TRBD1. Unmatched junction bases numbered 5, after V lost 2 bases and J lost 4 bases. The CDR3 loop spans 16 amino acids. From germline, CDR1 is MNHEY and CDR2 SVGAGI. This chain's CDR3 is CASSYRGQGASTEAFF. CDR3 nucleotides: TGTGCCAGCAGTTACAGGGGACAGGGGGCGAGCACTGAAGCTTTCTTT.

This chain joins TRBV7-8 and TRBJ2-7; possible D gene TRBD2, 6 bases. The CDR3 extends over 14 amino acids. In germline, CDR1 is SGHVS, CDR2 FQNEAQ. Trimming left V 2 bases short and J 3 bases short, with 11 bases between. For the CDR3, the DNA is TGTGCCAGCAGCTTACGGGAGACCCTCTACGAGCAGTACTTC. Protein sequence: CASSLRETLYEQYF.

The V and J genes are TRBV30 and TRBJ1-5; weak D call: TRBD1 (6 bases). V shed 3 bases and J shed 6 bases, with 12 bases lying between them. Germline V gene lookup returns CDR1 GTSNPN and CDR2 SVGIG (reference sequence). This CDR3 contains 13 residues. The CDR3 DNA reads TGTGCCTGGAGCCCGGACAGAATTCAGCCCCAGCATTTT. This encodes CAWSPDRIQPQHF. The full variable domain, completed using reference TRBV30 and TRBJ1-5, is SQTIHQWPATLVQPVGSPLSLECTVEGTSNPNLYWYRQAAGRGLQLLFYSVGIGQISSEVPQNLSASRPQDRQFILSSKKLLLSDSGFYLCAWSPDRIQPQHFGDGTRLSIL.

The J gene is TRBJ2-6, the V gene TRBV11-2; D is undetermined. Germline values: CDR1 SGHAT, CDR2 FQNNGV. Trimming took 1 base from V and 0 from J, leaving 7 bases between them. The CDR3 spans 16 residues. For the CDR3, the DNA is TGTGCCAGCAGCTTAGGGGTATACTCTGGGGCCAACGTCCTGACTTTC. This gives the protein CASSLGVYSGANVLTF.

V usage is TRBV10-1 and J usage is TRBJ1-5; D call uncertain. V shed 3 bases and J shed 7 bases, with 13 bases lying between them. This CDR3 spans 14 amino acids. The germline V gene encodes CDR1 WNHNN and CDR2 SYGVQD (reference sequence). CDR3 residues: CASSESGIGQPQHF. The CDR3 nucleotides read TGCGCCAGCAGTGAATCGGGTATAGGGCAGCCCCAGCATTTT.

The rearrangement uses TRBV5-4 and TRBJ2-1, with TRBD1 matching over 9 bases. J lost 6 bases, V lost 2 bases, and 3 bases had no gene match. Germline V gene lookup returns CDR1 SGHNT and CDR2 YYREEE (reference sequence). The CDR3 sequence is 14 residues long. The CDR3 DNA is TGTGCCAGCAGCTTAGGGACAGGGAGCAATGAGCAGTTCTTC. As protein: CASSLGTGSNEQFF.

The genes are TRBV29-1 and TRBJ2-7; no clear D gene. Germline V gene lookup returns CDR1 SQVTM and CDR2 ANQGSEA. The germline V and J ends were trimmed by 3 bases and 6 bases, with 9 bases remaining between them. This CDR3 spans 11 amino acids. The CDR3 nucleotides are TGCAGCGTTGAGTCGGGCTCCGAGCAGTACTTC. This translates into CSVESGSEQYF.

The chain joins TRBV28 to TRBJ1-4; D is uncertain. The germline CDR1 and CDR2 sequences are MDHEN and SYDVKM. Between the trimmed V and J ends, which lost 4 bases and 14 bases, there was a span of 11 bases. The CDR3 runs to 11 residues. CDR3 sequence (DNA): TGTGCCAGCAGTTCTAGGGTTATGCTGTTTTTT. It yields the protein CASSSRVMLFF.

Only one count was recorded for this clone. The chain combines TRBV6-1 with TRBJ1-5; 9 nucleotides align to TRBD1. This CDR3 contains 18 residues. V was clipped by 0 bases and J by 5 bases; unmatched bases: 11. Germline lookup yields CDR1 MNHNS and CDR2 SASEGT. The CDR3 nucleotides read TGTGCCAGCAGTGAAGCGACCCGGACAGGGGCCCGCCATCAGCCCCAGCATTTT. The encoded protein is CASSEATRTGARHQPQHF.

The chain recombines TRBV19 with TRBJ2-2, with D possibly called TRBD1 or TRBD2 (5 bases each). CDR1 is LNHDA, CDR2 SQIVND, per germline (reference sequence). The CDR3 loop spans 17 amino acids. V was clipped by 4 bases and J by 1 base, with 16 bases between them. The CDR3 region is CASSRLPGPGNTGELFF. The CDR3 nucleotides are TGTGCCAGTAGTAGACTTCCGGGACCGGGGAACACCGGGGAGCTGTTTTTT.

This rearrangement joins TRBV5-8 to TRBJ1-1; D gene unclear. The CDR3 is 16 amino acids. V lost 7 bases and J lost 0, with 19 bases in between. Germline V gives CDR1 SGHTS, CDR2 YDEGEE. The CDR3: CASPRQAAGLNTEAFF. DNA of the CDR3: TGTGCCAGCCCGAGGCAGGCCGCGGGGTTGAACACTGAAGCTTTCTTT.

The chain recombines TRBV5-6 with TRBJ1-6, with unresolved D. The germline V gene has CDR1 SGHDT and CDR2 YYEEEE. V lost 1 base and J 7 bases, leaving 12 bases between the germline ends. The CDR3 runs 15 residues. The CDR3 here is CASSLIGGGNSPLHF. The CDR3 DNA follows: TGTGCCAGCAGCTTGATTGGAGGCGGCAATTCACCCCTCCACTTT.

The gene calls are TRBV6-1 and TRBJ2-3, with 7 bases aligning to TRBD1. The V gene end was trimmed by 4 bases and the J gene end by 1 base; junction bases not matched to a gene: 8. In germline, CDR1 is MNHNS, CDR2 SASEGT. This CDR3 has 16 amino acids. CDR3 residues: CASSALGGLGTDTQYF. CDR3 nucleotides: TGTGCCAGCAGTGCCTTAGGGGGCCTCGGCACAGATACGCAGTATTTT.

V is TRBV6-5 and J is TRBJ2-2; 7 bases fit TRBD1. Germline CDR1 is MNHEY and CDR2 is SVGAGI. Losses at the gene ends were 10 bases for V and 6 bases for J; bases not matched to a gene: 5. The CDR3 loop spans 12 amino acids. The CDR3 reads CATRQGPGELFF. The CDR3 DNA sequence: TGTGCCACCAGACAGGGCCCCGGGGAGCTGTTTTTT.

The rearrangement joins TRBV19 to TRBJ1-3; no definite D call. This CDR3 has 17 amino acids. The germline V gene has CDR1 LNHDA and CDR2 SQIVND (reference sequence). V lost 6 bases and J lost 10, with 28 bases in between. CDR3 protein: CASSSPPAGLLSWTIYF. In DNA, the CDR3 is TGTGCCAGTAGCTCACCTCCGGCGGGCCTCCTGTCTTGGACCATATATTTT.

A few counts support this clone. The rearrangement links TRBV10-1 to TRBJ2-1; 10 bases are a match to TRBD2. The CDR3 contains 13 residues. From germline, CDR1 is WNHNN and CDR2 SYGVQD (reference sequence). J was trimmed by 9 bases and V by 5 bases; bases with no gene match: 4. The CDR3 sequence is CASSSSGSPEQFF. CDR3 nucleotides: TGCGCCAGCAGTTCTAGCGGGAGCCCTGAGCAGTTCTTC.